The present T cell receptor beta chain was sequenced within a study of T cell repertoires in cytomegalovirus infection. Study summary: Indications of both CMV infection and matching HLA type were provided by public TCR beta signatures.

V shed 3 bases and J 5 bases; nucleotides not matched to a gene: 1. There are 13 residues in the CDR3. CDR1 and CDR2 from the germline V gene are DFQATT and SNEGSKA (reference sequence). Each CDR3 protein is one row after TCRdb ran MiXCR on the reads. The sample lists under 250,000 distinct CDR3 sequences, roughly an eighth seen once, with 1.5% to 2% in the top ten. This clonotype has a handful of counts. The clonotype originates from a human donor in good health (CMV status not recorded). Some clones in this sample may be carry-over from other donors' samples. Sequencing was carried out using PBMCs. This chain links TRBV20-1 with TRBJ1-5; 10 bases agree with TRBD1. CDR3 sequence: CSASGTGDQPQHF. The DNA of the CDR3 is TGCAGTGCTAGTGGGACAGGGGATCAGCCCCAGCATTTT.